The rows below give T cell receptor beta chains drawn from one sample of a study of siplizumab effects on memory and regulatory T cells. Assay used: immunoSEQ multiplex PCR; TCRdb lists only in-frame clones, some missing. The sample has 56,000 or so clones, about 97% seen once. The specimen was naive CD8+ T cells sorted from blood. These receptors were obtained from a human donor in good health. Both conserved end residues are part of each CDR3. A D gene is named only where the DNA matches it firmly. Expanded clones are given a class, and other clones once, few, many or no size at all.

d_gene | j_gene | v_gene | abundance | CDR3aa | CDR3nt
- | TRBJ2-7 | TRBV19 | - | CASSYRDTSYEQYF | TGTGCCAGTAGTTACCGGGACACGTCTTACGAGCAGTACTTC
- | TRBJ1-1 | TRBV19 | - | CASSIWGGGEAFF | TGTGCCAGTAGTATCTGGGGCGGGGGAGAAGCTTTCTTT
- | TRBJ1-2 | TRBV19 | - | CASSIADRGYGYTF | TGTGCCAGTAGTATAGCTGACAGAGGCTATGGCTACACCTTC
- | TRBJ2-7 | TRBV19 | - | CASSIVLKVHEQYF | TGTGCCAGTAGTATAGTCCTCAAGGTCCACGAGCAGTACTTC
- | TRBJ1-2 | TRBV15 | - | CATSRVPPPHEGYGYTF | TGTGCCACCAGCAGAGTTCCCCCCCCACATGAGGGCTATGGCTACACCTTC
- | TRBJ2-2 | TRBV7-9 | - | CASSWTELRGELFF | TGTGCCAGCAGCTGGACAGAACTGCGCGGGGAGCTGTTTTTT
- | TRBJ1-1 | TRBV5-1 | - | CASSFGDGNTEAFF | TGCGCCAGCAGCTTCGGGGACGGGAACACTGAAGCTTTCTTT
- | TRBJ2-2 | TRBV29-1 | - | CSVPVTGELFF | TGCAGCGTGCCGGTCACCGGGGAGCTGTTTTTT
- | TRBJ1-1 | TRBV4-3 | - | CASSHLAGGKTEAFF | TGCGCCAGCAGCCATTTAGCTGGGGGGAAAACTGAAGCTTTCTTT
- | TRBJ1-3 | TRBV19 | - | CATSIQGDSGNTIYF | TGTGCCACCTCAATCCAGGGAGACTCTGGAAACACCATATATTTT
- | TRBJ1-5 | TRBV9 | - | CASSGPLNQPQHF | TGTGCCAGCAGCGGACCGCTCAATCAGCCCCAGCATTTT
TRBD2 | TRBJ2-5 | TRBV6-5 | - | CASSTSGGGGETQYF | TGTGCCAGCAGTACCTCGGGGGGGGGCGGAGAGACCCAGTACTTC
- | TRBJ2-7 | TRBV7-9 | - | CASSLAGAEQYF | TGTGCCAGCAGCTTAGCGGGAGCTGAGCAGTACTTC
TRBD2 | TRBJ2-7 | TRBV6-6 | - | CASSSTPASGRSEQYF | TGTGCCAGCAGTTCCACACCGGCTAGCGGGAGGAGCGAGCAGTACTTC
TRBD2 | TRBJ2-2 | TRBV9 | - | CASSVVAGDGELFF | TGTGCCAGCAGCGTAGTAGCGGGTGACGGGGAGCTGTTTTTT
- | TRBJ2-7 | TRBV5-1 | - | CASSLDQAQEQYF | TGCGCCAGCAGCTTGGACCAGGCCCAGGAGCAGTACTTC
- | TRBJ2-7 | TRBV9 | once | CASSRTRAGSYEQYF | TGTGCCAGCAGCCGGACCAGGGCTGGCTCCTACGAGCAGTACTTC
- | TRBJ2-2 | TRBV4-3 | - | CASSQDSGESTGELFF | TGCGCCAGCAGCCAAGATTCAGGGGAGAGCACCGGGGAGCTGTTTTTT
- | TRBJ1-1 | TRBV5-3 | - | CARRFAGTDNTEAFF | TGTGCCAGAAGATTTGCCGGGACTGACAACACTGAAGCTTTCTTT
- | TRBJ2-5 | TRBV28 | once | CASSGKESETQYF | TGTGCCAGCAGTGGGAAGGAGAGCGAGACCCAGTACTTC
TRBD2 | TRBJ2-1 | TRBV4-1 | - | CASSHPREAPNEQFF | TGCGCCAGCAGCCACCCTCGGGAGGCGCCCAATGAGCAGTTCTTC
- | TRBJ2-7 | TRBV11-2 | - | CASSTLGSSEQYF | TGTGCCAGCAGCACCCTGGGTAGCAGCGAGCAGTACTTC
- | TRBJ2-7 | TRBV14 | - | CASSPVYGAEQYF | TGTGCCAGCAGCCCCGTATATGGGGCCGAGCAGTACTTC
TRBD2 | TRBJ2-3 | TRBV6-6 | - | CASEAGGTDTQYF | TGTGCCAGTGAAGCGGGGGGCACAGATACGCAGTATTTT
TRBD1 | TRBJ2-1 | TRBV15 | - | CATSTGQGARNEQFF | TGTGCCACCAGCACCGGACAGGGGGCAAGAAATGAGCAGTTCTTC
- | TRBJ1-5 | TRBV6-1 | - | CASSDLMGGGQPQHF | TGTGCCAGCAGTGACCTAATGGGTGGAGGTCAGCCCCAGCATTTT
- | TRBJ2-1 | TRBV6-6 | once | CASSYSADHYNEQFF | TGTGCCAGCAGTTACTCGGCGGACCACTACAATGAGCAGTTCTTC
- | TRBJ1-5 | TRBV4-1 | - | CASSDRTMGNQPQHF | TGCGCCAGCAGCGACCGGACAATGGGCAATCAGCCCCAGCATTTT
- | TRBJ2-3 | TRBV7-3 | - | CASSLSSAALGTDTQYF | TGTGCCAGCAGCTTAAGTTCGGCCGCCCTTGGTACAGATACGCAGTATTTT
- | TRBJ2-3 | TRBV5-6 | - | CASSLWSEDTQYF | TGTGCCAGCAGCTTGTGGAGCGAAGATACGCAGTATTTT
- | TRBJ1-5 | TRBV6-1 | - | CASTSWQTGNQPQHF | TGTGCCAGCACCTCTTGGCAGACGGGCAATCAGCCCCAGCATTTT
- | TRBJ1-1 | TRBV9 | - | CASSAGQNTEAFF | TGTGCCAGCAGCGCGGGGCAGAACACTGAAGCTTTCTTT
TRBD1 | TRBJ2-3 | TRBV4-1 | - | CASSQEVSGTGETDTQYF | TGCGCCAGCAGCCAAGAAGTTTCAGGGACAGGGGAGACAGATACGCAGTATTTT
- | TRBJ1-1 | TRBV9 | - | CASSIRLEMNTEAFF | TGTGCCAGCAGCATCAGACTGGAAATGAACACTGAAGCTTTCTTT
- | TRBJ2-7 | TRBV11-3 | - | CASSLVGHGYEQYF | TGTGCCAGCAGCTTAGTGGGACACGGCTACGAGCAGTACTTC
- | TRBJ1-3 | TRBV19 | - | CASSILGTRNTIYF | TGTGCCAGTAGTATCCTAGGGACGAGGAACACCATATATTTT
- | TRBJ2-1 | TRBV5-7 | - | CASSPDLGMTYNEQFF | TGTGCCAGCAGCCCGGACCTCGGGATGACCTACAATGAGCAGTTCTTC
- | TRBJ1-1 | TRBV7-9 | - | CASSLAQGKGNTEAFF | TGTGCCAGCAGCTTAGCTCAGGGAAAAGGGAACACTGAAGCTTTCTTT
- | TRBJ2-1 | TRBV15 | - | CATSRGREAYNEQFF | TGTGCCACCAGCAGAGGCAGGGAGGCCTACAATGAGCAGTTCTTC
- | TRBJ2-2 | TRBV7-9 | once | CASSLELQNTGELFF | TGTGCCAGCAGCTTAGAACTACAGAACACCGGGGAGCTGTTTTTT
TRBD1 | TRBJ2-7 | TRBV29-1 | once | CSTTGVENEQYF | TGCAGCACCACAGGGGTGGAGAACGAGCAGTACTTC
TRBD2 | TRBJ2-1 | TRBV5-4 | - | CASSFYPGLAGANEQFF | TGTGCCAGCAGCTTCTACCCGGGACTAGCGGGAGCGAATGAGCAGTTCTTC
TRBD2 | TRBJ2-3 | TRBV6-5 | - | CASSKTSGTGDTQYF | TGTGCCAGCAGCAAGACTAGCGGGACGGGGGATACGCAGTATTTT
TRBD2 | TRBJ2-3 | TRBV14 | - | CASSSRTSGYSTDTQYF | TGTGCCAGCAGCTCACGGACTAGCGGGTATAGCACAGATACGCAGTATTTT